This is a list of T cell receptor beta chains from one sample in a study of cytomegalovirus exposure and HLA in healthy donors. Here immunoSEQ multiplex PCR was the method, and the copy in TCRdb shows in-frame clones only, minus some. The sample lists under 200,000 clones, 80% occurring once. The source material was PBMCs. These receptors originate from a male donor in good health and CMV-seropositive. Each CDR3 is given with its conserved first and last residue. Each record gives: V gene, D gene, clone size, J gene, CDR3 DNA, CDR3 protein. A D gene is named only where the DNA matches it firmly. A row's size may be missing; if present it is once, few, many or a size class.

TRBV7-2	-	-	TRBJ2-7	TGTGCCAGCAGCTTACCAGGGGCCTACGAGCAGTACTTC	CASSLPGAYEQYF
TRBV7-8	-	-	TRBJ1-1	TGTGCCAGCAGCCTAAAGTACGGTTCTGAAGCTTTCTTT	CASSLKYGSEAFF
TRBV2	-	-	TRBJ2-7	TGTGCCAGCAGTGTGGTACTAGTCTCCTACGAGCAGTACTTC	CASSVVLVSYEQYF
TRBV7-9	TRBD1	-	TRBJ1-4	TGTTCCAGCAGGGGGAGTGAAAAACTGTTTTTT	CSSRGSEKLFF
TRBV19	TRBD2	-	TRBJ2-2	TGTGCCAGTAGTGCGAGATGGACTAGCGGGAAGAACACCGGGGAGCTGTTTTTT	CASSARWTSGKNTGELFF
TRBV30	-	-	TRBJ2-7	TGTGCCCTGAACTTTCAGGGGATCGCCTACGAGCAGTACTTC	CALNFQGIAYEQYF
TRBV30	-	-	TRBJ1-6	TGTGCCTGGAGACCCTTTGTGGTGGGGCCCATTAATTCACCCCTCCACTTT	CAWRPFVVGPINSPLHF
TRBV11-3	TRBD1	-	TRBJ1-2	TGTGCCAGCAGCGGACAGGGGGCGGTCGGTGGCTACACCTTC	CASSGQGAVGGYTF
TRBV7-2	TRBD2	-	TRBJ2-2	TGTGCCAGCAGCGCTAGCGGGAGGGGCACCGGGGAGCTGTTTTTT	CASSASGRGTGELFF
TRBV2	TRBD1	-	TRBJ1-2	TGTGCCAGCTACAGGGGTAACTATGGCTACACCTTC	CASYRGNYGYTF
TRBV28	-	-	TRBJ2-7	TGTGCCAGCAGTTTGGGGCCTCGCTACGAGCAGTACTTC	CASSLGPRYEQYF
TRBV9	-	-	TRBJ1-1	TGTGCCAGCAGCGTAGGATTACGGCGGGGCACTGAAGCTTTCTTT	CASSVGLRRGTEAFF
TRBV4-1	-	-	TRBJ1-1	TGCGCCAGCAGCCAAGGCCGAGGGGGAGGGGGGGGAGTTCCTGAAGCTTTCTTT	CASSQGRGGGGGVPEAFF
TRBV27	-	-	TRBJ2-7	TGTGCCAGCAGGTGGGACGGTAGGACTAACGAGCAGTACTTC	CASRWDGRTNEQYF
TRBV11-2	-	-	TRBJ1-1	TGTGCCAGCAGCTCGCTGGGGGGGGGCAGTGGGGCTTTCTTT	CASSSLGGGSGAFF
TRBV25-1	-	-	TRBJ2-7	TGTGCCAGCAGTGAATATAGTTTCCAGGGCCTGAGTTACGAGCAGTACTTC	CASSEYSFQGLSYEQYF
TRBV5-1	-	-	TRBJ1-4	TGCGCCAGCACCTTGCAAAGGGGAAAACTGTTTTTT	CASTLQRGKLFF
TRBV10-3	TRBD2	-	TRBJ2-7	TGTGCCATCAGGGAGGCGGCGGGAGGAAGCTACGAGCAGTACTTC	CAIREAAGGSYEQYF
TRBV2	TRBD2	-	TRBJ2-1	TGTGCCAGCAGTGAAGCGCTTAGCGGGAGGGCCTATTTCTTC	CASSEALSGRAYFF
TRBV7-9	TRBD2	-	TRBJ2-7	TGTGCCAGCAGCCGCCTACTAGCGGGGAACGAGCAGTACTTC	CASSRLLAGNEQYF
TRBV7-9	TRBD1	-	TRBJ2-2	TGTGCCAGCAGCTTATCCGGGACAGGGAACACCGGGGAGCTGTTTTTT	CASSLSGTGNTGELFF
TRBV5-6	TRBD1	-	TRBJ2-3	TGTGCCAGCAGCGGGGACAGGGCTCACACAGATACGCAGTATTTT	CASSGDRAHTDTQYF
TRBV7-8	-	-	TRBJ2-7	TGTGCCAGCAGCTTAGGGGCAAGCCCTTACGAGCAGTACTTC	CASSLGASPYEQYF
TRBV30	TRBD1	few	TRBJ1-6	TGTGCCTGGAGTATCGGGTCGGGACAGGCCAATTCACCCCTCCACTTT	CAWSIGSGQANSPLHF
TRBV5-1	-	-	TRBJ1-4	TGCGCCAGCAGCTTGACAGCAACTAATGAAAAACTGTTTTTT	CASSLTATNEKLFF
TRBV6-5	-	few	TRBJ2-7	TGTGCCAGCAGTTACGGAGAGGGCTACGAGCAGTACTTC	CASSYGEGYEQYF